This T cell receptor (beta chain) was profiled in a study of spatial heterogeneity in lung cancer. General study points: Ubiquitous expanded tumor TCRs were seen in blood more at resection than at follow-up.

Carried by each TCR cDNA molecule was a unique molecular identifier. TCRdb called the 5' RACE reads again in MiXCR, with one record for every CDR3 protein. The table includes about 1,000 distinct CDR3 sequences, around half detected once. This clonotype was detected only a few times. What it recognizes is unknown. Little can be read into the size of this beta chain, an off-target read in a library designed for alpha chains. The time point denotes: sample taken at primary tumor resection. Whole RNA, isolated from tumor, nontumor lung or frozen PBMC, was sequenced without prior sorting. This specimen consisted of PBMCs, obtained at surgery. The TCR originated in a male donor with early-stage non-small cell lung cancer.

The CDR3 here is CASSLRGGDRYNEQFF. The CDR3 DNA sequence: TGTGCCAGCAGCTTAAGGGGGGGCGACCGGTACAATGAGCAGTTCTTC. V and J are TRBV7-9 and TRBJ2-1; D is possibly TRBD2 (7 bases). The CDR3 is 16 residues long. V lost 2 bases to trimming and J lost 4 bases, with 15 bases between them. Germline V lookup: CDR1 SEHNR, CDR2 FQNEAQ (reference sequence).